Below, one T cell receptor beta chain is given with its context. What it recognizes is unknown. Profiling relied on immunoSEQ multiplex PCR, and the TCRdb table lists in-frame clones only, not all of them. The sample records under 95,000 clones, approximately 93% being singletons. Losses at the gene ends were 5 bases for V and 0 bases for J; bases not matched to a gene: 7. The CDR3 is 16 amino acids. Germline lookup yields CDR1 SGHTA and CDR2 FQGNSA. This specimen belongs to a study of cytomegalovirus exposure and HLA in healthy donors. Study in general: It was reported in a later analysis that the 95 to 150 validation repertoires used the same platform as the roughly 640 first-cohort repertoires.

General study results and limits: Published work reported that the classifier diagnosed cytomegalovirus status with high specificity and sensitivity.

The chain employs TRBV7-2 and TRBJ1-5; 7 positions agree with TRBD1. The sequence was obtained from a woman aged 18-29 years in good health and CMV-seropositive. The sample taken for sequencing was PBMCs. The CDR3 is CASSGTASYSNQPQHF. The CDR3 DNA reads TGTGCCAGCAGCGGGACAGCCTCTTATAGCAATCAGCCCCAGCATTTT.